This T cell receptor (beta chain) comes out of a study of blood T cells in healthy people across ages. Study results and limitations: Older age went with lower TCR beta diversity per million T cells, in a roughly linear way.

The germline V gene has CDR1 LNHNV and CDR2 YYDKDF (reference sequence). The V gene lost 5 bases and the J gene lost 2 bases, with 12 bases spanning the gap. This CDR3 spans 14 amino acids. The authors ran a second PCR of about 6 to 11 cycles using a sample-barcoded 5' primer and a J-beta primer mix. TCRdb passed the 5' RACE reads through MiXCR, listing each CDR3 protein once. The table includes 1,100,000 or so distinct CDR3 sequences, more than 35% detected once. Each sample used at least 7 million PBMCs. This clonotype was picked up a small number of times. The antigen is unknown. The sequencing input was blood. The TCR comes from a woman aged 60 to 75 in good health. This chain connects TRBV15 to TRBJ2-5, with D perhaps matching TRBD2 (7 bases). The DNA for the CDR3 is TGTGCCACCAGCCCAGAGGGGGGGCAAGAGACCCAGTACTTC. Its translation: CATSPEGGQETQYF.